Listed below are T cell receptor beta chains from one sample, sequenced in a study of a mutant IDH1 vaccine in newly diagnosed glioma. TCRdb's table, derived via immunoSEQ multiplex PCR, lists solely in-frame clones and lacks some. The data show around 92,000 clones, 70% to 90% seen once. The sample here was PBMCs, taken from a glioma patient treated with radiotherapy, temozolomide or both. Every receptor here comes from a woman between 45 and 65 years old with glioma. The CDR3 runs from the conserved cysteine through the conserved F or W. The order of the fields is clone size, J gene, D gene, V gene, CDR3 DNA, CDR3 protein. D genes are given only for firm matches. Clone size is stated in some rows and not others, as once, few, many or a class when expanded.

size: .; J: TRBJ1-3; D: .; V: TRBV10-2; DNA: TGCGCCAGCAGTGATGGGGGGCCTGGAAACACCATATATTTT; CDR3: CASSDGGPGNTIYF
size: .; J: TRBJ2-2; D: .; V: TRBV9; DNA: TGTGCCAGCACCACCGGGACATGGTACACCGGGGAGCTGTTTTTT; CDR3: CASTTGTWYTGELFF
size: .; J: TRBJ2-7; D: .; V: TRBV28; DNA: TGTGCCAGCAGTCCCCGTTTGGAGGTACCCAACTACGAGCAGTACTTC; CDR3: CASSPRLEVPNYEQYF
size: .; J: TRBJ1-2; D: .; V: TRBV28; DNA: TGTGCCAGCAGTATAGGGGATTATGGCTACACCTTC; CDR3: CASSIGDYGYTF
size: .; J: TRBJ2-1; D: .; V: TRBV2; DNA: TGTGCCAGCAGTGAAGTTGACCGGGATGAGCAGTTCTTC; CDR3: CASSEVDRDEQFF
size: .; J: TRBJ2-5; D: .; V: TRBV7-9; DNA: TGTGCCAGCAGCGATCGTCAAGAGACCCAGTACTTC; CDR3: CASSDRQETQYF
size: .; J: TRBJ2-7; D: .; V: TRBV29-1; DNA: TGCAGCGTTGTTGGGTTCTCCTACGAGCAGTACTTC; CDR3: CSVVGFSYEQYF
size: .; J: TRBJ2-4; D: .; V: TRBV7-2; DNA: TGTGCCAGCAGCCCCACTGGGACTTTAGCCAAAAACATTCAGTACTTC; CDR3: CASSPTGTLAKNIQYF
size: once; J: TRBJ1-3; D: .; V: TRBV11-2; DNA: TGTGCCAGCAATAAGCCGGTGGATGGAAACACCATATATTTT; CDR3: CASNKPVDGNTIYF
size: .; J: TRBJ2-1; D: TRBD2; V: TRBV5-8; DNA: TGTGCCAGCAGCTCTCCCCGGACTAGCGCCTCCTACAATGAGCAGTTCTTC; CDR3: CASSSPRTSASYNEQFF
size: .; J: TRBJ1-5; D: .; V: TRBV25-1; DNA: TGTGCCAGCAGTGAAAACCGCAATCAGCCCCAGCATTTT; CDR3: CASSENRNQPQHF
size: .; J: TRBJ2-5; D: .; V: TRBV6-6; DNA: TGTGCCAGCAGTTACGTAGTCCGCCAAGAGACCCAGTACTTC; CDR3: CASSYVVRQETQYF
size: .; J: TRBJ2-5; D: .; V: TRBV6-1; DNA: TGTGCCAGCAGTACAGGACAAGGATTCCAAGAGACCCAGTACTTC; CDR3: CASSTGQGFQETQYF
size: .; J: TRBJ1-1; D: TRBD1; V: TRBV18; DNA: TGTGCCAGCTCCGAGGGACAGGGGGCTACTGAAGCTTTCTTT; CDR3: CASSEGQGATEAFF
size: .; J: TRBJ2-2; D: TRBD2; V: TRBV11-2; DNA: TGTGCCAGCAGCCCTAGCGGGCTGAACACCGGGGAGCTGTTTTTT; CDR3: CASSPSGLNTGELFF
size: .; J: TRBJ1-5; D: .; V: TRBV28; DNA: TGTGCCAGCGATCCGGGGGGTTATCAGCCCCAGCATTTT; CDR3: CASDPGGYQPQHF
size: .; J: TRBJ2-7; D: TRBD1; V: TRBV28; DNA: TGTGCCAGCAGGGGGGACAGGGGGCAATACGAGCAGTACTTC; CDR3: CASRGDRGQYEQYF
size: .; J: TRBJ1-1; D: .; V: TRBV28; DNA: TGTGCCAGCAGCCCTCTTCTGGGTGAGGGCACTGAAGCTTTCTTT; CDR3: CASSPLLGEGTEAFF
size: .; J: TRBJ1-3; D: TRBD1; V: TRBV19; DNA: TGTGCCAGTAGTATCTTCGCGACAGGGACTGGAAACACCATATATTTT; CDR3: CASSIFATGTGNTIYF
size: .; J: TRBJ2-7; D: TRBD2; V: TRBV30; DNA: TGTGCCTGGACCCGCGGGGGAACAGCCTACGAGCAGTACTTC; CDR3: CAWTRGGTAYEQYF
size: .; J: TRBJ2-3; D: .; V: TRBV6-4; DNA: TGTGCCACACTTACAGATACGCAGTATTTT; CDR3: CATLTDTQYF
size: .; J: TRBJ2-1; D: .; V: TRBV5-1; DNA: TGCGCCAGCAGCGAGGACAGTAGCTCCTACAATGAGCAGTTCTTC; CDR3: CASSEDSSSYNEQFF
size: .; J: TRBJ1-5; D: .; V: TRBV12-5; DNA: TGTGCTAGTGCTCGGGGGGACACCGCATTATATAGCAATCAGCCCCAGCATTTT; CDR3: CASARGDTALYSNQPQHF